What follows is one T cell receptor beta chain and its context. Its antigen remains unknown. Relative to the germline gene, one junction end is altered; a read error may explain this. The study amplified TCR beta CDR3 regions using RNA transcripts. Second-round multiplex PCR followed a first-round RT-PCR using HTBI primers. One entry per CDR3 protein results from TCRdb running MiXCR on the multiplex PCR reads. The sample records 230,000 or so distinct CDR3 sequences, less than 55% being singletons. The CDR3 loop spans 14 amino acids. Per germline, CDR1 SGHRS and CDR2 YFSETQ. The data originate from a study of Graves' ophthalmopathy and Graves' hyperthyroidism. General study findings and limits: From stable hyperthyroidism, ophthalmopathy was separated by a 13-signature model with 85% to 90% sensitivity and over 70% specificity. Predictions made by the model for ophthalmopathy progression reached 70.59% sensitivity and around 73% specificity.

Other autoimmune diseases, uncontrolled infections, pregnancy or lactation ruled patients out of participation. The PBMC fraction was derived from 9 to 10 ml of fresh peripheral blood. V is TRBV5-1 and J is TRBJ1-1, with D unresolved. Source material: peripheral blood. The sequence derives from an adult man with Graves' ophthalmopathy. Here the CDR3 DNA reads TGCACCAGCTGTCGAGGGTCCTTTAACACTGAAGCTTTCTTT. Its protein is CTSCRGSFNTEAFF.